Presented here are 14 T cell receptor beta chains from one specimen sequenced in a study of CD8 T cells in Susac syndrome. 0.5 to 1 ug RNA was reverse transcribed with random hexamers. TCRdb passed the immunoSEQ multiplex PCR reads through MiXCR, listing each CDR3 protein once. The sample lists roughly 150,000 distinct CDR3 sequences; about 95% were seen once. Specimen: CD4+ T cells from PBMCs. The receptors here all came from a human donor with Susac syndrome.

The chain is built from TRBV4-3 and TRBJ2-1, with 9 bases fitting TRBD2. Trimming took 0 bases from V and 9 from J; bases not matched to a gene: 12. The CDR3 runs to 17 residues. From germline, CDR1 is LGHNA and CDR2 YSLEER. The CDR3 sequence is CASSQDRNSGGFSEQFF. CDR3 nucleotides: TGCGCCAGCAGCCAAGATAGGAACAGCGGGGGGTTTTCTGAGCAGTTCTTC.

For the CDR3, the DNA is TGTGCCAGCAGTGATGTGACGGGGGAGCTCACAGATACGCAGTATTTT. Translation gives CASSDVTGELTDTQYF. This chain connects TRBV25-1 to TRBJ2-3, with TRBD2 as a possible D gene (6 bases). There are 16 residues in the CDR3. Trimming removed 3 bases from V and 2 bases from J, with 15 bases in between. From germline, CDR1 is MGHDK and CDR2 SYGVNS.

This clonotype has more than one count but fewer than ten. The chain couples TRBV19 to TRBJ2-3, with D maybe TRBD2 (6 bases). Germline CDR1 LNHDA, CDR2 SQIVND (reference sequence). The CDR3 loop spans 14 amino acids. Trimming took 5 bases from V and 1 from J, leaving 10 bases between them. CDR3 coding DNA: TGTGCCAGTAGTTTTGGCGGGGGCACAGATACGCAGTATTTT. It is translated as CASSFGGGTDTQYF. The complete variable domain, with remaining parts taken from reference TRBV19 and TRBJ2-3, reads DGGITQSPKYLFRKEGQNVTLSCEQNLNHDAMYWYRQDPGQGLRLIYYSQIVNDFQKGDIAEGYSVSREKKESFPLTVTSAQKNPTAFYLCASSFGGGTDTQYFGPGTRLTVL.

This clonotype has only one observation. The J gene is TRBJ2-1, the V gene TRBV5-1; D not resolved. V was cut by 5 bases and J by 0 bases, with 6 bases left in between. The CDR3 totals 13 residues. Germline V lookup: CDR1 SGHRS, CDR2 YFSETQ. DNA for the CDR3: TGCGCCAGCAGGGTGGACTCCTACAATGAGCAGTTCTTC. This translates into CASRVDSYNEQFF.

The rearrangement links TRBV12-3 or TRBV12-4 to TRBJ1-4; 7 bases are shared with TRBD1. This CDR3 spans 14 amino acids. V shed 4 bases, J shed 6 bases, and the junction held 5 bases outside the gene matches. Written as DNA, the CDR3 is TGTGCCAGCAGTTCGAGGACAGGTTATGAAAAACTGTTTTTT. Translating gives CASSSRTGYEKLFF.

The chain links TRBV29-1 to TRBJ1-2, with D hard to call. Germline V lookup: CDR1 SQVTM, CDR2 ANQGSEA. The CDR3 spans 13 residues. Trimming stripped 1 base from V and 2 bases from J, with 8 bases between. This CDR3 is CSVEGGYNYGYTF. The CDR3 nucleotides are TGCAGCGTTGAAGGGGGATACAACTATGGCTACACCTTC.

This chain joins TRBV18 and TRBJ1-6; 10 nucleotides agree with TRBD1. The CDR3 has 16 amino acids. Germline loops: CDR1 KGHSH, CDR2 LQKENI. V lost 3 bases and J lost 8; bases outside the gene matches: 7. For the CDR3, the DNA is TGTGCCAGCTCACCCCGACAGGGGGCTGGGGATTCACCCCTCCACTTT. Residues: CASSPRQGAGDSPLHF.

The J gene is TRBJ2-5, the V gene TRBV7-2, with a possible D match to TRBD2 (6 bases). Trimming shortened V by 0 bases and J by 4 bases, and 9 bases separated the two germline ends. This CDR3 is built from 14 residues. The germline V gene encodes CDR1 SGHTA and CDR2 FQGNSA. The CDR3 region is CASSLARLGETQYF. The CDR3 coding sequence is TGTGCCAGCAGCTTAGCCCGACTAGGAGAGACCCAGTACTTC.

The chain links TRBV20-1 to TRBJ2-7; 8 bases fit TRBD2. After removal of 3 bases from V and 2 bases from J, the junction contained 6 bases not matched to a gene. Per the germline V gene, CDR1 is DFQATT and CDR2 is SNEGSKA (reference sequence). The CDR3 covers 14 residues. CDR3 loop: CSARSSGPTYEQYF. The CDR3 DNA follows: TGCAGTGCTAGGTCTAGCGGGCCAACCTACGAGCAGTACTTC.

The chain joins TRBV12-3 or TRBV12-4 to TRBJ2-1; D gene unclear. This CDR3 has 14 residues. V lost 6 bases and J lost 2, with 11 bases in between. CDR3 residues: CASRPDQPYNEQFF. Written as DNA, the CDR3 is TGTGCCAGCAGACCTGATCAGCCCTACAATGAGCAGTTCTTC.

With regard to this clonotype: Sequence at one end of the junction differs from germline and may be a read error. The chain is built from TRBV29-1 and TRBJ2-7; D gene ambiguous. Germline V gene data show CDR1 as SQVTM and CDR2 as ANQGSEA. The CDR3 consists of 8 residues. CDR3 sequence reads: CSVEDGFF. The CDR3 DNA reads as TGCAGCGTTGAAGATGGTTTTTTC.

The chain has TRBV14 and TRBJ1-2; D might be TRBD1 (5 bases). The CDR3 length is 14 residues. Per the germline V gene, CDR1 is SGHDN and CDR2 is FVKESK. The germline V and J ends were trimmed by 4 bases and 4 bases, with 13 bases remaining between them. CDR3 in amino acids: CASSPPDRFYGYTF. For the CDR3, the DNA is TGTGCCAGCAGCCCCCCCGACAGATTCTATGGCTACACCTTC.

The chain carries TRBV5-4 and TRBJ1-1, with D perhaps matching TRBD1 (6 bases). CDR1 is SGHNT and CDR2 is YYREEE in the germline V gene (reference sequence). There are 16 residues in the CDR3. V was cut by 4 bases and J by 0 bases, with 16 bases left in between. The CDR3 DNA reads as TGTGCCAGCAGCCCCCGACAGGACCTCATGAACACTGAAGCTTTCTTT. It translates to CASSPRQDLMNTEAFF.

The chain links TRBV4-1 to TRBJ2-6; D not resolved. The CDR3 is made up of 18 amino acids. The germline CDR1 and CDR2 sequences are MGHRA and YSYEKL. V shed 0 bases and J shed 5 bases, with 17 bases lying between them. The CDR3 sequence: CASSQDPQAPWRANVLTF. The CDR3 DNA reads as TGCGCCAGCAGCCAAGATCCCCAGGCCCCCTGGAGGGCCAACGTCCTGACTTTC.